The rows below give T cell receptor beta chains drawn from one sample of a study of cytomegalovirus exposure and HLA in healthy donors. Produced via immunoSEQ multiplex PCR; TCRdb's table is partial and in-frame only. Found here are tens of thousands of clones; the top ten clones hold approximately 2.9%. Sequencing input: PBMCs. The receptor source for this set is a woman aged 30 to 39 in good health and CMV-seropositive. The CDR3 runs from the conserved cysteine through the conserved F or W. D genes are given only for firm matches. Some rows mark clone size as missing; the rest say once, few, many or name a class of expanded clone.

>TRBD2|.|TRBV10-3|TRBJ2-1
CAISDPLAGGAYNEQFF
TGTGCCATCAGTGACCCACTAGCGGGGGGAGCCTACAATGAGCAGTTCTTC
>.|.|TRBV20-1|TRBJ2-3
CSASGADTQYF
TGCAGTGCATCGGGGGCAGATACGCAGTATTTT
>.|.|TRBV6-5|TRBJ2-3
CASSYSTPSTDTQYF
TGTGCCAGCAGTTACAGCACCCCTAGCACAGATACGCAGTATTTT
>.|.|TRBV23-1|TRBJ1-6
CASSQTGHYNSPLHF
TGCGCCAGCAGTCAGACCGGACACTATAATTCACCCCTCCACTTT
>TRBD2|medium-sized|TRBV19|TRBJ2-3
CASSRTSGSLDTQYF
TGTGCCAGTAGTAGGACTAGCGGTTCTTTGGATACGCAGTATTTT
>TRBD1|.|TRBV5-4|TRBJ1-2
CASSLEGTGEYGYTF
TGTGCCAGCAGCTTGGAGGGGACAGGGGAATATGGCTACACCTTC
>.|.|TRBV4-2|TRBJ2-7
CASSQVTGTYEQYF
TGTGCCAGCAGCCAAGTCACGGGTACCTACGAGCAGTACTTC
>.|.|TRBV7-2|TRBJ1-2
CASSLAWGRSYGYTF
TGTGCCAGCAGCTTAGCATGGGGGCGTAGCTATGGCTACACCTTC
>TRBD2|.|TRBV6-1|TRBJ2-1
CASRLAGAHYNEQFF
TGTGCCAGCAGGTTAGCGGGAGCTCACTACAATGAGCAGTTCTTC
>TRBD1|.|TRBV19|TRBJ1-1
CASSIGQANTEAFF
TGTGCCAGTAGTATTGGACAGGCGAACACTGAAGCTTTCTTT
>TRBD2|.|TRBV5-1|TRBJ2-5
CASSGGLAGGPYQETQYF
TGCGCCAGCAGCGGGGGACTAGCGGGGGGACCGTACCAAGAGACCCAGTACTTC
>.|medium-sized|TRBV4-1|TRBJ1-1
CASSQDSRRAEAFF
TGCGCCAGCAGCCAAGATTCACGACGGGCTGAAGCTTTCTTT
>TRBD1|.|TRBV2|TRBJ1-5
CASSREQGANNQPQHF
TGTGCCAGCAGTAGAGAACAGGGGGCTAACAATCAGCCCCAGCATTTT
>TRBD1|.|TRBV2|TRBJ2-7
CASRRTGHYEQYF
TGTGCCAGCAGAAGGACAGGACACTACGAGCAGTACTTC
>TRBD2|.|TRBV6-6|TRBJ2-1
CASSRLAGGNEQFF
TGTGCCAGCAGCCGACTAGCGGGGGGTAATGAGCAGTTCTTC
>TRBD1|.|TRBV29-1|TRBJ2-2
CSVMSPGQGWDTGELFF
TGCAGCGTTATGTCCCCAGGACAGGGGTGGGATACCGGGGAGCTGTTTTTT
>.|.|TRBV2|TRBJ1-4
CASSDEVLEKLFF
TGTGCCAGCAGTGATGAGGTTCTAGAAAAACTGTTTTTT
>.|.|TRBV7-9|TRBJ1-1
CASSSGTVNTEAFF
TGTGCCAGCAGCAGCGGGACCGTGAACACTGAAGCTTTCTTT
>.|.|TRBV2|TRBJ2-7
CASSDRDLSQYF
TGTGCCAGCAGCGACAGGGACTTATCACAGTACTTC
>.|.|TRBV11-2|TRBJ2-1
CASSFSRGGLRNEQFF
TGTGCCAGCAGCTTTTCAAGGGGGGGCCTGCGTAATGAGCAGTTCTTC
>.|.|TRBV10-3|TRBJ2-7
CAISDLAGGPGNF
TGTGCCATCAGTGACCTCGCAGGGGGGCCAGGCAACTTC
>TRBD1|.|TRBV5-1|TRBJ2-4
CASSSTGGDLNIQYF
TGCGCCAGCAGCTCGACAGGGGGCGATCTAAACATTCAGTACTTC
>.|.|TRBV9|TRBJ2-3
CASSVDSSGSTDTQYF
TGTGCCAGCAGCGTAGATTCTTCCGGTAGCACAGATACGCAGTATTTT
>.|.|TRBV7-6|TRBJ2-2
CASSLRGGGVPGELFF
TGTGCCAGCAGCTTACGGGGCGGCGGGGTTCCCGGGGAGCTGTTTTTT
>.|.|TRBV28|TRBJ2-7
CASSPLYEQYF
TGTGCCAGCAGCCCCCTCTACGAGCAGTACTTC
>.|.|TRBV7-9|TRBJ1-1
CASSERTRGTEAFF
TGTGCCAGCAGCGAAAGGACTAGAGGGACTGAAGCTTTCTTT
>TRBD1|.|TRBV30|TRBJ1-2
CAWSAGTVYGYTF
TGTGCCTGGAGTGCAGGGACAGTCTATGGCTACACCTTC
>.|.|TRBV28|TRBJ1-5
CASRLGDQPQHF
TGTGCCAGCAGGCTAGGGGATCAGCCCCAGCATTTT
>TRBD1|.|TRBV19|TRBJ1-5
CASSGDSRDILYSNQPQHF
TGTGCCAGTAGTGGGGACAGCCGGGACATCCTCTATAGCAATCAGCCCCAGCATTTT
>TRBD1|.|TRBV6-5|TRBJ2-6
CASSWGQGSGANVLTF
TGTGCCAGCAGTTGGGGACAGGGCTCAGGGGCCAACGTCCTGACTTTC
>TRBD1|.|TRBV6-5|TRBJ1-2
CASRRQGFGYTF
TGTGCCAGCAGGAGACAGGGGTTCGGCTACACCTTC
>.|.|TRBV18|TRBJ2-5
CASSPPGDQETQYF
TGTGCCAGCTCACCCCCAGGGGACCAAGAGACCCAGTACTTC
>.|.|TRBV19|TRBJ2-1
CASSIGRNEQFF
TGTGCCAGTAGTATAGGCCGGAATGAGCAGTTCTTC
>.|.|TRBV13|TRBJ1-2
CASSLGGGRPGTGGYTF
TGTGCCAGCAGCTTAGGCGGGGGGCGACCTGGGACGGGGGGCTACACCTTC
>.|.|TRBV4-1|TRBJ1-1
CASSQGPQGLVNTEAFF
TGCGCCAGCAGCCAAGGTCCCCAGGGTTTGGTGAACACTGAAGCTTTCTTT
>TRBD1|.|TRBV10-2|TRBJ2-7
CASTTDRGETYEQYF
TGCGCCAGCACTACGGACAGGGGGGAAACCTACGAGCAGTACTTC
>.|.|TRBV11-2|TRBJ1-6
CASSLTAGGSYNSPLHF
TGTGCCAGCAGCTTAACGGCCGGGGGGTCCTATAATTCACCCCTCCACTTT
>TRBD1|.|TRBV4-1|TRBJ2-3
CASSHTGVTTDTQYF
TGCGCCAGCAGCCATACAGGGGTAACCACAGATACGCAGTATTTT
>.|.|TRBV6-5|TRBJ1-1
CASRKGSGLGTEAFF
TGTGCCAGCAGGAAGGGGTCAGGTCTGGGCACTGAAGCTTTCTTT
>.|.|TRBV19|TRBJ2-3
CASSIKALAADTQYF
TGTGCCAGTAGTATTAAGGCGTTAGCGGCAGATACGCAGTATTTT
>.|.|TRBV2|TRBJ2-1
CASNHGGAREQFF
TGTGCCAGCAATCACGGCGGGGCACGGGAGCAGTTCTTC
>.|.|TRBV14|TRBJ2-5
CASSGGLRETQYF
TGTGCCAGCAGCGGGGGCCTCCGGGAGACCCAGTACTTC
>TRBD1|.|TRBV6-5|TRBJ2-5
CATSPGQGSGTQYF
TGTGCCACTTCCCCGGGACAGGGGTCAGGGACCCAGTACTTC
>TRBD1|.|TRBV10-2|TRBJ1-6
CASRYRGGNSPLHF
TGCGCCAGCCGATACAGGGGCGGAAATTCACCCCTCCACTTT
>.|.|TRBV4-1|TRBJ1-3
CASSQDRNSGNTIYF
TGCGCCAGCAGCCAAGACAGGAACTCTGGAAACACCATATATTTT
>.|.|TRBV7-2|TRBJ2-7
CASSPSEGREQYF
TGTGCCAGCAGCCCTTCGGAGGGTAGGGAGCAGTACTTC
>TRBD1|.|TRBV23-1|TRBJ2-7
CASSQGRDRGTYEQYF
TGCGCCAGCAGTCAAGGCAGGGACAGGGGGACCTACGAGCAGTACTTC
>TRBD1|.|TRBV7-9|TRBJ1-2
CASTLGTGNGYTF
TGTGCCAGCACTCTCGGGACAGGGAATGGCTACACCTTC
>TRBD1|.|TRBV10-3|TRBJ2-4
CAISLGQGEDIQYF
TGTGCCATCAGCCTGGGACAGGGTGAGGACATTCAGTACTTC
>.|.|TRBV23-1|TRBJ2-2
CASPSGELFF
TGCGCCAGCCCCTCCGGGGAGCTGTTTTTT
>TRBD2|.|TRBV29-1|TRBJ2-1
CSVEGGGQPYNEQFF
TGCAGCGTTGAAGGCGGGGGGCAACCTTACAATGAGCAGTTCTTC
>.|.|TRBV12-5|TRBJ1-6
CASGLAGRNSPLHF
TGTGCTAGTGGTTTAGCAGGGAGGAATTCACCCCTCCACTTT
>TRBD1|.|TRBV6-1|TRBJ2-7
CASSEIPRQGYEQYF
TGTGCCAGCAGTGAAATCCCTAGACAGGGCTACGAGCAGTACTTC
>TRBD1|.|TRBV29-1|TRBJ2-2
CSYRQGSSTGELFF
TGCAGCTATCGACAGGGTTCGTCCACCGGGGAGCTGTTTTTT
>.|.|TRBV6-1|TRBJ2-4
CASSGSFAGPKWAIQYF
TGTGCCAGCAGTGGAAGCTTTGCGGGGCCTAAGTGGGCCATTCAGTACTTC